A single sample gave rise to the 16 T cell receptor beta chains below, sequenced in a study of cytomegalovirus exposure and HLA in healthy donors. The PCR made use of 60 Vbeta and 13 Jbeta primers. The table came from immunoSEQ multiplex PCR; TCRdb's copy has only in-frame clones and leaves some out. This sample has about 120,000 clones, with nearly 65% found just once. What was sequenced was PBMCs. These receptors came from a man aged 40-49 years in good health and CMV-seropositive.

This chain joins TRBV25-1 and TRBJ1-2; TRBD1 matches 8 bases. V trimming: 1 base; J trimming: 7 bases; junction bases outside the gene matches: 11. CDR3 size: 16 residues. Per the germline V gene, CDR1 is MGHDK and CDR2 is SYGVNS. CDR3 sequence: CASSEFGGTGGSGYTF. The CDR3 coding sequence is TGTGCCAGCAGTGAATTTGGCGGGACAGGTGGGTCTGGCTACACCTTC.

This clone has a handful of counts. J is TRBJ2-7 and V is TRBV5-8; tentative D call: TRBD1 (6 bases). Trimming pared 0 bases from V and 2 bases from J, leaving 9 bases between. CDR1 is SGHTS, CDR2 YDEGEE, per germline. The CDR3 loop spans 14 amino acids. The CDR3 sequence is CASSLEQGTYEQYF. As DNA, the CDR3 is TGTGCCAGCAGCTTGGAACAGGGTACCTACGAGCAGTACTTC.

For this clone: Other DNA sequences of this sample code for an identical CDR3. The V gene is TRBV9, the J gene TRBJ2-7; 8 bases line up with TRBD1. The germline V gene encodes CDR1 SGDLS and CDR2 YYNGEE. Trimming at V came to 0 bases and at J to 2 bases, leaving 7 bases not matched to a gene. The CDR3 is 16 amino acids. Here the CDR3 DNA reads TGTGCCAGCAGCGTAGGACCCGGACAGGGAACCTACGAGCAGTACTTC. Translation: CASSVGPGQGTYEQYF. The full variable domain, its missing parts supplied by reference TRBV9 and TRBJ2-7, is DSGVTQTPKHLITATGQRVTLRCSPRSGDLSVYWYQQSLDQGLQFLIQYYNGEERAKGNILERFSAQQFPDLHSELNLSSLELGDSALYFCASSVGPGQGTYEQYFGPGTRLTVT.

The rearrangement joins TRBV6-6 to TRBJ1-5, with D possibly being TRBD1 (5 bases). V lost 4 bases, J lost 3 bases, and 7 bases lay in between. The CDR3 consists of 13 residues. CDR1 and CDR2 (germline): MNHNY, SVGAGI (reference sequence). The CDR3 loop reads CASSLGLNQPQHF. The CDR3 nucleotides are TGTGCCAGCAGTTTGGGGCTCAATCAGCCCCAGCATTTT.

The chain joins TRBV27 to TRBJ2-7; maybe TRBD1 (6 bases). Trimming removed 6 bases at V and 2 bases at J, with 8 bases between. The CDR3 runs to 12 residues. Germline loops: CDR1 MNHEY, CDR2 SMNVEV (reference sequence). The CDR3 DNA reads TGTGCCAGCAGACAGGGTGCCTACGAGCAGTACTTC. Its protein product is CASRQGAYEQYF.

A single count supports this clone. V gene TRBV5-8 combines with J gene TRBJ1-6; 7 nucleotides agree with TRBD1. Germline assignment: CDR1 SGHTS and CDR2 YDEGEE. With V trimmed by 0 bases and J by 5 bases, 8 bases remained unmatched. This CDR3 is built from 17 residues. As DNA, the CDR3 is TGTGCCAGCAGCTTGGACCGGGACAGCGCCCATAATTCACCCCTCCACTTT. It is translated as CASSLDRDSAHNSPLHF.

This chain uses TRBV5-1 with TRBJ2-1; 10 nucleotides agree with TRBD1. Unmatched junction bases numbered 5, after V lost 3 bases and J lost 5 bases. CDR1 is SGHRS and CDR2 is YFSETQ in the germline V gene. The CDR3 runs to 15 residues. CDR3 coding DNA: TGCGCCAGCAGCTCCCAGGGACAGGGGAACAATGAGCAGTTCTTC. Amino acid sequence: CASSSQGQGNNEQFF.

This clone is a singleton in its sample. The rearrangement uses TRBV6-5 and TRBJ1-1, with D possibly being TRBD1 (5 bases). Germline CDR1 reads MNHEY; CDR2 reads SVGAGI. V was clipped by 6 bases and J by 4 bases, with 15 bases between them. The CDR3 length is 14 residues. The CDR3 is CASSPPGGSTEAFF. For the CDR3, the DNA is TGTGCCAGCAGCCCCCCCGGGGGGAGCACTGAAGCTTTCTTT.

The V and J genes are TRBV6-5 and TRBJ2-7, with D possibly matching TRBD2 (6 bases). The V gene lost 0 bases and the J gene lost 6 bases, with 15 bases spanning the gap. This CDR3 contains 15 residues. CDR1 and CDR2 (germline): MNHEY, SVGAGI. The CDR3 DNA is TGTGCCAGCAGTTACTCGCTAGCGCCTGGTGGCGAGCAGTACTTC. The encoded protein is CASSYSLAPGGEQYF.

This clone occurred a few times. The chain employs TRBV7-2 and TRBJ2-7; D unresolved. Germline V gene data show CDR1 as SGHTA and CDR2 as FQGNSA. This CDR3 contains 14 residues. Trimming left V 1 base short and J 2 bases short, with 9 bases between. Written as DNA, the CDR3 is TGTGCCAGCAGCTTAGTTGGCATAACCTACGAGCAGTACTTC. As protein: CASSLVGITYEQYF.

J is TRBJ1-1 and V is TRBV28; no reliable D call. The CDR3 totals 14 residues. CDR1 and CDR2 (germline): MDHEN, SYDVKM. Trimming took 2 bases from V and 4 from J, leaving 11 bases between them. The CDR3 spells CASSLVVGGTEAFF. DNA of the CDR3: TGTGCCAGCAGTTTAGTGGTGGGAGGCACTGAAGCTTTCTTT. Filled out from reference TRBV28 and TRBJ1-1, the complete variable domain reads DVKVTQSSRYLVKRTGEKVFLECVQDMDHENMFWYRQDPGLGLRLIYFSYDVKMKEKGDIPEGYSVSREKKERFSLILESASTNQTSMYLCASSLVVGGTEAFFGQGTRLTVV.

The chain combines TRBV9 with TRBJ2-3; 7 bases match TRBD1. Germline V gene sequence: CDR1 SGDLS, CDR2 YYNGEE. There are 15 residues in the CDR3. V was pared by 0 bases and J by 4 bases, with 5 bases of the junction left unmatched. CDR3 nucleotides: TGTGCCAGCAGCGTAGGCCCCCAGGGGGCAGATACGCAGTATTTT. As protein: CASSVGPQGADTQYF.

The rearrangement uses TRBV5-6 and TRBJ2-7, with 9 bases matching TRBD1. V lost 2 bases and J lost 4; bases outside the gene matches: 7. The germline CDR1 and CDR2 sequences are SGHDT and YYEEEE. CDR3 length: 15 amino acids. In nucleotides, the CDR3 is TGTGCCAGCAGCTTTTGGGACAGGGTCCTATACGAGCAGTACTTC. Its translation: CASSFWDRVLYEQYF. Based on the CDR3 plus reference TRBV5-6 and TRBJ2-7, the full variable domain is DAGVTQSPTHLIKTRGQQVTLRCSPKSGHDTVSWYQQALGQGPQFIFQYYEEEERQRGNFPDRFSGHQFPNYSSELNVNALLLGDSALYLCASSFWDRVLYEQYFGPGTRLTVT.

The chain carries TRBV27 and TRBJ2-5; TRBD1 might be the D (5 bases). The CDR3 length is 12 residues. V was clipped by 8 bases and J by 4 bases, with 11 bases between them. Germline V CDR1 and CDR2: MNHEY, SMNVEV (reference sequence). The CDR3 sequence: CASGIRVETQYF. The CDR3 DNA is TGTGCCAGCGGGATCAGGGTAGAGACCCAGTACTTC.

CDR3 in amino acids: CASTGLAGYEQYF. CDR3 nucleotide sequence: TGTGCCAGCACTGGACTAGCGGGCTACGAGCAGTACTTC. V is TRBV27 and J is TRBJ2-7, with 11 positions matching TRBD2. Looked up from germline, CDR1 is MNHEY and CDR2 is SMNVEV (reference sequence). J gave up 3 bases and V 7 bases, and 2 bases lay outside the gene matches. The CDR3 runs 13 residues.

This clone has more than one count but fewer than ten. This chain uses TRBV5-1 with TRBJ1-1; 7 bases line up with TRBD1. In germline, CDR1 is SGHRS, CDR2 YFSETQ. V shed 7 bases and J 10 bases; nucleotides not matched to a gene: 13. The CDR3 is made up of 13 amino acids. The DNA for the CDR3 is TGCGCCAGCCGAGGGACAGATGTGCTAGTAGCTTTCTTT. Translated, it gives CASRGTDVLVAFF.